The rows below give T cell receptor beta chains drawn from one sample of a study of blood T cell repertoires in COVID-19. Clones were sequenced by immunoSEQ multiplex PCR, and TCRdb holds only the in-frame ones, with some missing. Of about 250,000 clones listed, more than 70% are singletons. The sample was peripheral blood. The receptors come from a man aged 40-55 years with active or convalescent COVID-19. CDR3s include the opening cysteine and the closing phenylalanine or tryptophan. D genes are given only for firm matches. A clone size is listed for some rows: how often the clone was seen (once, few, many), or a class if it is expanded.

d_gene | j_gene | abundance | v_gene | CDR3aa | CDR3nt
TRBD2 | TRBJ2-7 | . | TRBV6-2/TRBV6-3 | CASSPGTSGSLYEQYF | TGTGCCAGCAGTCCCGGGACTAGCGGGAGTCTGTACGAGCAGTACTTC
TRBD1 | TRBJ1-6 | once | TRBV30 | CAGAGQGNSPLHF | TGTGCCGGGGCGGGACAGGGGAATTCACCCCTCCACTTT
. | TRBJ1-2 | . | TRBV30 | CAWSREGNGYTF | TGTGCCTGGAGCCGGGAGGGGAACGGCTACACCTTC
TRBD1 | TRBJ1-1 | . | TRBV30 | CAWSVLDRDSMLTEAFF | TGTGCCTGGAGTGTACTTGACAGGGACAGTATGTTGACTGAAGCTTTCTTT
. | TRBJ2-1 | . | TRBV12-5 | CASGSANSYNEQFF | TGTGCTAGTGGTAGCGCCAACTCCTACAATGAGCAGTTCTTC
. | TRBJ2-1 | . | TRBV21-1 | CASSIELAGCDDEQFF | TGTGCCAGCAGCATCGAACTAGCGGGATGTGACGATGAGCAGTTCTTC
. | TRBJ1-4 | . | TRBV5-5 | CASSLTGNFDEKLFF | TGTGCCAGCAGCCTGACGGGAAATTTTGATGAAAAACTGTTTTTT
TRBD1 | TRBJ1-3 | . | TRBV4-1 | CASSQGRTGAPIGNTIYF | TGCGCCAGCAGCCAGGGCCGGACAGGGGCCCCTATAGGAAACACCATATATTTT
. | TRBJ1-2 | few | TRBV12-3/TRBV12-4 | CASSYSNYGYTF | TGTGCCAGCAGTTACTCTAACTATGGCTACACCTTC
TRBD1 | TRBJ1-2 | . | TRBV25-1 | CASSDGGQLGYTF | TGTGCCAGCAGTGACGGGGGACAGCTTGGCTACACCTTC
. | TRBJ2-5 | . | TRBV6-1 | CASSEGIAGETQYF | TGTGCCAGCAGTGAAGGTATAGCCGGGGAGACCCAGTACTTC
TRBD2 | TRBJ2-2 | few | TRBV30 | CAWSELGGADTGELFF | TGTGCCTGGAGTGAGCTCGGGGGGGCGGACACCGGGGAGCTGTTTTTT
TRBD1 | TRBJ1-1 | . | TRBV18 | CASSPVDRDTEAFF | TGTGCCAGCTCACCCGTCGACAGGGACACTGAAGCTTTCTTT
. | TRBJ1-2 | . | TRBV6-5 | CASSRDNSGYTF | TGTGCCAGCAGTCGGGACAATTCTGGCTACACCTTC
. | TRBJ2-3 | . | TRBV7-9 | CASSRTRAGSTDTQYF | TGTGCCAGCAGCCGTACTAGGGCGGGTAGCACAGATACGCAGTATTTT
. | TRBJ1-5 | . | TRBV24-1 | CATQPTVNQPQHF | TGTGCCACCCAACCTACAGTTAATCAGCCCCAGCATTTT
. | TRBJ1-2 | once | TRBV6-5 | CASRDTGSYGYTF | TGTGCCAGCAGGGACACAGGGAGCTATGGCTACACCTTC
TRBD1 | TRBJ1-1 | . | TRBV19 | CASMDRGRGTEAFF | TGTGCCAGTATGGACAGGGGGCGGGGTACTGAAGCTTTCTTT
TRBD1 | TRBJ1-1 | . | TRBV6-1 | CASSEGKGANTEAFF | TGTGCCAGCAGTGAAGGGAAGGGGGCGAACACTGAAGCTTTCTTT
TRBD1 | TRBJ2-7 | few | TRBV7-9 | CASSHIDRVEYEQYF | TGTGCCAGCAGCCACATAGACAGGGTGGAATACGAGCAGTACTTC
TRBD1 | TRBJ1-3 | few | TRBV28 | CASTPASGGSGNTIYF | TGTGCCAGCACCCCAGCTTCAGGGGGCTCTGGAAACACCATATATTTT
TRBD2 | TRBJ2-3 | . | TRBV3-1/TRBV3-2 | CASSPPGLAGGKGDTQYF | TGTGCCAGCAGCCCACCGGGACTAGCGGGGGGGAAGGGAGATACGCAGTATTTT
. | TRBJ2-7 | . | TRBV2 | CASRGPAGVVGEQYF | TGTGCCAGCAGGGGACCGGCAGGGGTAGTAGGCGAGCAGTACTTC
TRBD1 | TRBJ2-7 | . | TRBV6-5 | CASSYAMGQGALEQYF | TGTGCCAGCAGTTACGCGATGGGACAGGGGGCCCTCGAGCAGTACTTC
TRBD2 | TRBJ2-3 | . | TRBV7-2 | CASSLWPASGGFTDTQYF | TGTGCCAGCAGCTTGTGGCCGGCTAGCGGGGGATTCACAGATACGCAGTATTTT
TRBD1 | TRBJ1-5 | . | TRBV11-2 | CASSSGQGRDQPQHF | TGTGCCAGCAGCTCCGGACAGGGTAGGGATCAGCCCCAGCATTTT
TRBD2 | TRBJ2-3 | . | TRBV9 | CASSVNGGALGTDTQYF | TGTGCCAGCAGCGTGAACGGGGGGGCCCTTGGCACAGATACGCAGTATTTT
TRBD2 | TRBJ2-1 | . | TRBV7-3 | CASSSGLAGIHEQFF | TGTGCCAGCAGCTCGGGACTAGCGGGGATACATGAGCAGTTCTTC
TRBD1 | TRBJ1-2 | few | TRBV5-1 | CASSSTGGTNYGYTF | TGCGCCAGCAGCTCCACAGGGGGCACTAACTATGGCTACACCTTC
. | TRBJ1-2 | . | TRBV7-9 | CASVLGRNYGYTF | TGTGCCAGCGTATTGGGGAGAAACTATGGCTACACCTTC
TRBD2 | TRBJ2-5 | once | TRBV6-5 | CASIISYGTRSGQYF | TGTGCCAGCATTATCTCATACGGGACCCGTAGCGGGCAGTACTTC
. | TRBJ1-5 | once | TRBV19 | CASSMSRVIMQPQHF | TGTGCCAGTAGTATGAGCAGGGTCATAATGCAGCCCCAGCATTTT